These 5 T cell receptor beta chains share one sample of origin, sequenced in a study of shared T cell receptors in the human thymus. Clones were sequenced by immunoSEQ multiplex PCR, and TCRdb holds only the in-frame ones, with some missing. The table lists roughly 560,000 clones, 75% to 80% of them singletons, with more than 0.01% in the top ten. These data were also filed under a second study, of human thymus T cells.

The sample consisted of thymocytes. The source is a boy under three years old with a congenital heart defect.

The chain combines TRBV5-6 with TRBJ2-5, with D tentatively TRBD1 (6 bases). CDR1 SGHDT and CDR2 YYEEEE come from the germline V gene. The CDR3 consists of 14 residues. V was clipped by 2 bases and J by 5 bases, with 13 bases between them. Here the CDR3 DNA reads TGTGCCAGCAGCTTAAGAGAACAGGGCGAGACCCAGTACTTC. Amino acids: CASSLREQGETQYF.

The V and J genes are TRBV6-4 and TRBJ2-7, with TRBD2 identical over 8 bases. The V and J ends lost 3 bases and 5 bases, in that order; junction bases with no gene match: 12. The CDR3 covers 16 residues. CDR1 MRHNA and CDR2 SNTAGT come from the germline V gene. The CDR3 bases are TGTGCCAGCAGTGAACCGGCCCCAGCGGGAGTCCACGAGCAGTACTTC. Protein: CASSEPAPAGVHEQYF.

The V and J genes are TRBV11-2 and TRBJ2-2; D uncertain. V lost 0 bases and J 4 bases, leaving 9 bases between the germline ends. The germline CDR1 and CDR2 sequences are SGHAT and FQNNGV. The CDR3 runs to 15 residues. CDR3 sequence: CASSLDPRVTGELFF. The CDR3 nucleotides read TGTGCCAGCAGCTTAGATCCCCGAGTCACCGGGGAGCTGTTTTTT.

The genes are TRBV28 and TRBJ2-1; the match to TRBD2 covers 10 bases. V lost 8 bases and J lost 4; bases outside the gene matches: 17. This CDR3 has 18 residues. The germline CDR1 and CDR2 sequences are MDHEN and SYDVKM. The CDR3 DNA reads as TGTGCCAGCCGGCCACGACGTAGCGGGAGGCCGGAGTACAATGAGCAGTTCTTC. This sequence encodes CASRPRRSGRPEYNEQFF.

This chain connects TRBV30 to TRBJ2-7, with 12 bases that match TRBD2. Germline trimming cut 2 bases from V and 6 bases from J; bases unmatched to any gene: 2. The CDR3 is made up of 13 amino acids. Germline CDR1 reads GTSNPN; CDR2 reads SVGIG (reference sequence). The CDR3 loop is CAWSTGLAGEQYF. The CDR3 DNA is TGTGCCTGGAGTACGGGACTAGCGGGCGAGCAGTACTTC.